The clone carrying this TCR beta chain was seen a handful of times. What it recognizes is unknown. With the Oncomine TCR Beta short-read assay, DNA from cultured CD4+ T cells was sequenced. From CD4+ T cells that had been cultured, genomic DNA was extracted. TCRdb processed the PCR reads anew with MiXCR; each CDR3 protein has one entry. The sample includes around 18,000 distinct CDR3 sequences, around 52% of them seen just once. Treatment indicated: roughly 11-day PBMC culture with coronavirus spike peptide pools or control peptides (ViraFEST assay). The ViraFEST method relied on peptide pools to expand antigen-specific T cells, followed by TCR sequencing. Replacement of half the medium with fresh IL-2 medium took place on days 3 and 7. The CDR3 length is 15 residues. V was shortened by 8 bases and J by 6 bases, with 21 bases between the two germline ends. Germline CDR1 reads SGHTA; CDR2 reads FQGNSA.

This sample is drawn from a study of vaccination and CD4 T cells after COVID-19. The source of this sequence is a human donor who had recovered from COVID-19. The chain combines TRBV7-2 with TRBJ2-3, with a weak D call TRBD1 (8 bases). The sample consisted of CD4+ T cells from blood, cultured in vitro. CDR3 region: CASRDRGLFSDTQYF. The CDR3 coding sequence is TGTGCCAGCCGCGACAGGGGACTATTCTCGGATACGCAGTATTTT.